Listed below are T cell receptor beta chains from one sample, sequenced in a study of cytomegalovirus exposure and HLA in healthy donors. Here immunoSEQ multiplex PCR was the method, and the copy in TCRdb shows in-frame clones only, minus some. Seen here are 150,000 to 170,000 clones, about 86% observed once, and the top ten hold 2.1%. The sample taken for sequencing was PBMCs. Receptor source: a human donor in good health. The CDR3 runs from the conserved cysteine through the conserved F or W. A D gene is named only where the DNA matches it firmly. Clone size appears in some rows only: once, few, many, or a class for an expanded clone.

NA	TRBD2	TRBJ2-5	TRBV6-5	CASSYSGLAQETQYF	TGTGCCAGCAGTTACTCTGGACTAGCACAAGAGACCCAGTACTTC
NA	TRBD1	TRBJ2-3	TRBV18	CASSPEGAQADTQYF	TGTGCCAGCTCACCAGAGGGGGCGCAGGCAGATACGCAGTATTTT
NA	NA	TRBJ2-1	TRBV18	CASSPDYYNEQFF	TGTGCCAGCTCACCAGACTACTACAATGAGCAGTTCTTC
NA	TRBD2	TRBJ2-5	TRBV15	CATSSKGAGGQETQYF	TGTGCCACCAGCTCCAAAGGGGCCGGGGGGCAAGAGACCCAGTACTTC
once	NA	TRBJ1-5	TRBV19	CASSERVKLTGLAVGGNQPQHF	TGTGCCAGTAGCGAAAGGGTAAAACTAACAGGGTTAGCTGTTGGAGGCAATCAGCCCCAGCATTTT
NA	NA	TRBJ1-2	TRBV2	CASSRRDIPGYTF	TGTGCCAGCAGCCGACGGGACATACCCGGCTACACCTTC
once	NA	TRBJ2-7	TRBV6-5	CASREWDEQYF	TGTGCCAGCAGGGAGTGGGACGAGCAGTACTTC
NA	NA	TRBJ1-2	TRBV19	CASRGRRAYGYTF	TGTGCCAGTAGGGGCCGCAGGGCCTATGGCTACACCTTC
NA	TRBD1	TRBJ2-7	TRBV7-8	CASSYGTGPYEQYF	TGTGCCAGCAGCTATGGGACAGGACCCTACGAGCAGTACTTC
few	TRBD1	TRBJ1-1	TRBV7-9	CASRIQGPNTEAFF	TGTGCCAGCAGGATACAGGGGCCGAACACTGAAGCTTTCTTT
NA	NA	TRBJ2-3	TRBV11-3	CASSLDFSTDTQYF	TGTGCCAGCAGCTTAGACTTTAGCACAGATACGCAGTATTTT
NA	NA	TRBJ1-2	TRBV9	CASSVAGDGYTF	TGTGCCAGCAGCGTAGCGGGTGACGGCTACACCTTC
few	TRBD1	TRBJ2-2	TRBV29-1	CSVGPGTVAGELFF	TGCAGCGTTGGCCCTGGGACAGTCGCCGGGGAGCTGTTTTTT
NA	TRBD1	TRBJ1-2	TRBV6-6	CASSSGTGNYGYTF	TGTGCCAGCAGTTCCGGGACAGGGAACTATGGCTACACCTTC
NA	NA	TRBJ1-2	TRBV5-6	CASSLEEWAGGYTF	TGTGCCAGCAGCTTGGAGGAGTGGGCAGGGGGCTACACCTTC
NA	TRBD2	TRBJ2-5	TRBV4-3	CASSQDGTSDRAQYF	TGCGCCAGCAGCCAAGATGGGACTAGCGATCGGGCCCAGTACTTC
once	TRBD1	TRBJ1-1	TRBV2	CASSARTGRPEAFF	TGTGCCAGCAGTGCCCGGACAGGGAGGCCTGAAGCTTTCTTT
NA	TRBD2	TRBJ2-1	TRBV2	CASKGLAPRGGNEQFF	TGTGCCAGCAAGGGACTAGCCCCACGGGGGGGGAATGAGCAGTTCTTC
once	TRBD2	TRBJ2-7	TRBV19	CASSPLGGSYYEQYF	TGTGCCAGTAGTCCACTGGGAGGGTCTTATTACGAGCAGTACTTC
NA	NA	TRBJ2-7	TRBV28	CASSLRRYEQYF	TGTGCCAGCAGTTTAAGGAGATACGAGCAGTACTTC
once	NA	TRBJ1-4	TRBV6-1	CASSVRREGEKLFF	TGTGCCAGCAGTGTAAGGAGGGAAGGTGAAAAACTGTTTTTT
NA	NA	TRBJ1-4	TRBV5-1	CASSLFSSSLHEKLFF	TGCGCCAGCAGCTTGTTTTCGTCAAGTCTACATGAAAAACTGTTTTTT
NA	NA	TRBJ1-1	TRBV10-2	CAISPGLRNTEAFF	TGCGCCATCTCACCGGGACTTCGGAACACTGAAGCTTTCTTT
NA	TRBD1	TRBJ2-2	TRBV2	CASRRGDRDTGELFF	TGTGCCAGCAGACGGGGGGACAGGGACACCGGGGAGCTGTTTTTT
NA	NA	TRBJ2-3	TRBV9	CASSPPTGSDTQYF	TGTGCCAGCAGCCCCCCCACCGGTTCAGATACGCAGTATTTT
NA	NA	TRBJ2-3	TRBV28	CASGRQSTDTQYF	TGTGCCAGCGGAAGACAAAGCACAGATACGCAGTATTTT
NA	TRBD1	TRBJ1-2	TRBV29-1	CSATGGADYGYTF	TGCAGCGCAACAGGGGGCGCGGACTATGGCTACACCTTC
NA	NA	TRBJ2-7	TRBV28	CASANYEQYF	TGTGCCAGCGCTAACTACGAGCAGTACTTC
NA	TRBD1	TRBJ2-2	TRBV5-1	CASSWRTGETGELFF	TGCGCCAGCAGCTGGCGGACAGGGGAAACCGGGGAGCTGTTTTTT
NA	NA	TRBJ2-7	TRBV5-1	CASTLQELPYEQYF	TGCGCCAGCACCCTCCAAGAGTTACCCTACGAGCAGTACTTC
NA	TRBD2	TRBJ2-7	TRBV11-2	CASSLRDYYEQYF	TGTGCCAGCAGCTTGCGGGACTACTACGAGCAGTACTTC
NA	NA	TRBJ2-3	TRBV5-8	CASGEGSLVDTQYF	TGTGCCAGCGGTGAGGGATCTCTGGTGGATACGCAGTATTTT
NA	NA	TRBJ2-7	TRBV5-1	CASSLSAGYEQYF	TGCGCCAGCAGCTTGTCGGCCGGGTACGAGCAGTACTTC
NA	NA	TRBJ1-6	TRBV11-2	CASSLEDSSSYNSPLHF	TGTGCCAGCAGCTTAGAAGACAGCAGCTCCTATAATTCACCCCTCCACTTT
NA	TRBD1	TRBJ2-2	TRBV10-3	CATRDRDRHTGELFF	TGTGCCACCCGGGACAGGGATCGGCACACCGGGGAGCTGTTTTTT
once	NA	TRBJ2-3	TRBV5-5	CASSLGRRASYQGADTQYF	TGTGCCAGCAGCTTAGGCAGGAGGGCCTCATACCAGGGCGCAGATACGCAGTATTTT
NA	NA	TRBJ2-7	TRBV19	CASSALQGRKDF	TGTGCCAGTAGTGCGTTACAGGGTAGGAAAGACTTC
NA	NA	TRBJ2-3	TRBV5-1	CASSLVGGAIDTQYF	TGCGCCAGCAGCTTGGTTGGGGGCGCGATAGATACGCAGTATTTT
NA	NA	TRBJ1-5	TRBV2	CASSGGVVSRDQPQHF	TGTGCCAGCAGTGGGGGGGTTGTGTCCAGGGACCAGCCCCAGCATTTT
once	TRBD2	TRBJ2-1	TRBV7-2	CASSSDSGGAYNEQFF	TGTGCCAGCAGCTCCGACAGCGGGGGAGCTTACAATGAGCAGTTCTTC
NA	NA	TRBJ2-1	TRBV7-6	CASSFYGWGDEQFF	TGTGCCAGCAGCTTCTACGGGTGGGGCGACGAGCAGTTCTTC
few	TRBD1	TRBJ2-7	TRBV18	CASSTRQGGEQYF	TGTGCCAGCTCCACGAGACAGGGTGGCGAGCAGTACTTC
NA	NA	TRBJ1-4	TRBV6-1	CASSESNTWNEKLFF	TGTGCCAGCAGTGAGTCGAACACCTGGAATGAAAAACTGTTTTTT
few	NA	TRBJ1-2	TRBV2	CASQRQNYGYTF	TGTGCCAGCCAGAGACAGAACTATGGCTACACCTTC
NA	NA	TRBJ2-5	TRBV5-6	CASSFRDEETQYF	TGTGCCAGCAGCTTCAGGGATGAAGAGACCCAGTACTTC